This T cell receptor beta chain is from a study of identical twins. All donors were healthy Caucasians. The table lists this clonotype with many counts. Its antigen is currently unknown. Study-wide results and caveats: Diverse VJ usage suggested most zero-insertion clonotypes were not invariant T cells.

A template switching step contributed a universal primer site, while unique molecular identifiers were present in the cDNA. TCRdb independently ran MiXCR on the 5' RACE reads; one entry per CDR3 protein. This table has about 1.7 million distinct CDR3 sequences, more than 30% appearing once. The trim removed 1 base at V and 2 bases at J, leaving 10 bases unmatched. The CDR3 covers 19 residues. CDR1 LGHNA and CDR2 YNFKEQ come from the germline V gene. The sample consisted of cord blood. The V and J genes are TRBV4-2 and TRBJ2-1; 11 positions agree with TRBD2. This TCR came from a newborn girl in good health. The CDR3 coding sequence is TGTGCCAGCAGCCAAGGTGGGATACGACTAGCGGGGACCTACAATGAGCAGTTCTTC. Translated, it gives CASSQGGIRLAGTYNEQFF.